Listed here are 28 T cell receptor beta chains from one sample, sequenced in a study of T cells after yellow fever vaccination. TCRdb itself ran the 5' RACE reads through MiXCR, one entry per CDR3 protein. The data contain fewer than 400,000 distinct CDR3 sequences, more than 5.5% of them seen just once; the ten biggest clones take up approximately 15%. The specimen was PBMCs, collected 5 days after the yellow fever booster vaccination. The receptors shown here come from a man younger than 45 who received the YFV17D yellow fever vaccine.

This clonotype showed up many times. The chain recombines TRBV7-3 with TRBJ2-5; 10 bases match TRBD1. The CDR3 is 13 amino acids. The germline CDR1 and CDR2 sequences are SGHTA and FQGTGA. J gave up 5 bases and V 5 bases, and 2 bases lay outside the gene matches. CDR3 loop: CASSDRGQETQYF. Written as DNA, the CDR3 is TGTGCCAGCAGCGACAGGGGGCAGGAGACCCAGTACTTC.

The chain uses TRBV27 and TRBJ2-1, with D unresolved. The ends were cut back, 0 bases at V and 2 bases at J, with 11 bases in the middle. This CDR3 region has 16 residues. Germline-derived CDR1 and CDR2 are MNHEY and SMNVEV (reference sequence). The CDR3 reads CASSLSNLVPYNEQFF. The CDR3 DNA reads TGTGCCAGCAGTTTATCGAATTTAGTCCCCTACAATGAGCAGTTCTTC.

The chain employs TRBV5-1 and TRBJ2-2, with 8 bases identical to TRBD2. The CDR3 is 17 residues long. Looked up from germline, CDR1 is SGHRS and CDR2 is YFSETQ. The V segment lost 3 bases and the J segment 1 base; nucleotides outside the gene matches: 8. CDR3 DNA: TGCGCCAGCAGCTCAACCTTAACTAGCGGGAACACCGGGGAGCTGTTTTTT. Translation gives CASSSTLTSGNTGELFF.

This clonotype was seen a few times. The V gene is TRBV2, the J gene TRBJ2-5, with D hard to call. CDR1 and CDR2 from the germline V gene are SNHLY and FYNNEI. Trimming pared 3 bases from V and 4 bases from J, leaving 12 bases between. CDR3 size: 14 residues. CDR3: CASSEGRDLETQYF. In DNA form, the CDR3 reads TGTGCCAGCAGTGAGGGAAGGGATCTAGAGACCCAGTACTTC.

In this sample, this clonotype turned up many times. CDR3 sequence (DNA): TGTGCCAGCAGCCCCCGGGTCGGTCGGAGGACGAGCTCCTACGAGCAGTACTTC. Translating gives CASSPRVGRRTSSYEQYF. This chain joins TRBV6-1 and TRBJ2-7; D perhaps matches TRBD2 (5 bases). Trimming pared 6 bases from V and 0 bases from J, leaving 24 bases between. The V gene's germline CDR1 is MNHNS and CDR2 SASEGT. The CDR3 length is 18 residues.

This clonotype showed up many times. This chain connects TRBV4-3 to TRBJ2-2; D may match TRBD1 or TRBD2 (5 bases each). CDR1 is LGHNA, CDR2 YSLEER, per germline. Trimming stripped 4 bases from V and 0 bases from J, with 12 bases between. The length of the CDR3 is 16 residues. The CDR3 region is CASSRGDGSNTGELFF. Here the CDR3 DNA reads TGCGCCAGCAGCCGAGGGGACGGATCGAACACCGGGGAGCTGTTTTTT.

This clonotype was observed many times. The chain links TRBV29-1 to TRBJ2-2; D remains unclear. V shed 6 bases and J shed 1 base, with 9 bases lying between them. The CDR3 runs to 13 residues. Per the germline V gene, CDR1 is SQVTM and CDR2 is ANQGSEA. CDR3 region: CSVLAENTGELFF. In DNA form, the CDR3 reads TGCAGCGTCCTCGCGGAGAACACCGGGGAGCTGTTTTTT.

This clonotype was seen repeatedly, ten times or more. This chain uses TRBV5-6 with TRBJ2-1; 13 bases agree with TRBD2. Trimming took 5 bases from V and 14 from J; bases not matched to a gene: 4. Per germline, CDR1 SGHDT and CDR2 YYEEEE. The CDR3 extends over 12 amino acids. Written as DNA, the CDR3 is TGTGCCAGCAGACTAGCGGGAGGGCCGGAGTTCTTC. Its protein is CASRLAGGPEFF.

V is TRBV20-1 and J is TRBJ1-2, with TRBD1 identical over 9 bases. The germline V gene has CDR1 DFQATT and CDR2 SNEGSKA (reference sequence). The CDR3 loop spans 12 amino acids. The trim removed 5 bases at V and 5 bases at J, leaving 3 bases unmatched. The CDR3 coding sequence is TGCAGTGCTTTCGACAGGGGGTATGGCTACACCTTC. Protein product: CSAFDRGYGYTF.

In its sample, this clonotype was seen a few times. The chain joins TRBV19 to TRBJ1-5, with D unclear. V was clipped by 4 bases and J by 11 bases, with 21 bases between them. The CDR3 has 15 residues. Germline CDR1 LNHDA, CDR2 SQIVND (reference sequence). The CDR3 here is CASSTQVPPASAQHF. The CDR3 DNA reads as TGTGCCAGTAGTACTCAGGTACCGCCTGCGTCGGCCCAGCATTTT.

The chain combines TRBV5-1 with TRBJ1-5, with 7 nucleotides matching TRBD1. Germline V gene data show CDR1 as SGHRS and CDR2 as YFSETQ. The CDR3 consists of 15 residues. Germline trimming cut 0 bases from V and 4 bases from J; bases unmatched to any gene: 4. CDR3 in DNA: TGCGCCAGCAGCTTGGGACAGGGCGGGAATCAGCCCCAGCATTTT. Its translation is CASSLGQGGNQPQHF. Full variable domain (rest looked up from reference TRBV5-1 and TRBJ1-5): KAGVTQTPRYLIKTRGQQVTLSCSPISGHRSVSWYQQTPGQGLQFLFEYFSETQRNKGNFPGRFSGRQFSNSRSEMNVSTLELGDSALYLCASSLGQGGNQPQHFGDGTRLSIL.

V is TRBV20-1 and J is TRBJ1-2; 7 bases match TRBD1. With 0 bases clipped from V and 5 bases from J, the junction kept 3 bases outside the gene matches. CDR1 is DFQATT and CDR2 is SNEGSKA in the germline V gene (reference sequence). This CDR3 spans 13 amino acids. CDR3 region: CSARDLQGYGYTF. For the CDR3, the DNA is TGCAGTGCTAGAGACCTACAGGGGTATGGCTACACCTTC.

CDR3 region: CASSEVLDTEAFF. DNA for the CDR3: TGTGCCAGCAGTGAAGTTTTGGACACTGAAGCTTTCTTT. V gene TRBV2 combines with J gene TRBJ1-1; no clear D gene. Germline loops: CDR1 SNHLY, CDR2 FYNNEI. This CDR3 is built from 13 residues. The V end lost 1 base, the J end lost 3 bases, and 6 bases lay between the germline ends.

The chain combines TRBV20-1 with TRBJ2-2; 8 bases line up with TRBD2. Trimming removed 7 bases from V and 6 bases from J; junction bases left unmatched: 10. The CDR3 has 14 residues. Germline-derived CDR1 and CDR2 are DFQATT and SNEGSKA (reference sequence). In DNA form, the CDR3 reads TGCAGTGTACAGCGGGAGAAAGTCGCCGGGGAGCTGTTTTTT. This translates into CSVQREKVAGELFF.

CDR3 sequence reads: CASSLDRPAYNEQFF. The CDR3 DNA reads as TGCGCCAGCAGCTTGGACAGGCCAGCCTACAATGAGCAGTTCTTC. The chain carries TRBV5-1 and TRBJ2-1, with a weak D call TRBD1 (5 bases). The CDR3 runs to 15 residues. Trimming pared 0 bases from V and 2 bases from J, leaving 9 bases between. The germline CDR1 and CDR2 sequences are SGHRS and YFSETQ.

This clonotype was recorded a few times. V usage is TRBV28 and J usage is TRBJ2-4; tentatively, D is TRBD2 (6 bases). The CDR3 is 17 residues long. Between the trimmed V and J ends, which lost 7 bases and 1 base, there was a span of 20 bases. Germline V CDR1 and CDR2: MDHEN, SYDVKM. CDR3 in amino acids: CASNAPSRGWAKNIQYF. CDR3 sequence (DNA): TGTGCCAGCAATGCCCCATCACGGGGGTGGGCCAAAAACATTCAGTACTTC.

The chain joins TRBV20-1 to TRBJ2-7, with D perhaps matching TRBD1 (6 bases). Germline CDR1 DFQATT, CDR2 SNEGSKA (reference sequence). The CDR3 runs 14 residues. With 6 bases removed from V and 0 bases from J, the gap between germline ends came to 15 bases. The CDR3 DNA sequence: TGCAGTGCCTACGGTCAGGGGAGCTCCTACGAGCAGTACTTC. Translated, it gives CSAYGQGSSYEQYF.

This clonotype was detected only a few times. This chain connects TRBV4-3 to TRBJ2-2; 12 bases fit TRBD2. Trimming cost V 1 base and J 1 base; bases outside gene matches: 1. The CDR3 length is 17 residues. Looked up from germline, CDR1 is LGHNA and CDR2 is YSLEER. Here the CDR3 reads CASSQASGRENTGELFF. The DNA for the CDR3 is TGCGCCAGCAGCCAAGCTAGCGGGAGGGAGAACACCGGGGAGCTGTTTTTT.

This clonotype was counted at least ten times. This chain links TRBV7-2 with TRBJ2-1, with D unresolved. The CDR3 has 15 residues. V dropped 0 bases and J dropped 6 bases, with 12 bases sitting between them. Germline CDR1 reads SGHTA; CDR2 reads FQGNSA. CDR3 sequence (DNA): TGTGCCAGCAGCTTAGCACACCTGCCCCTCAATGAGCAGTTCTTC. Protein product: CASSLAHLPLNEQFF.

This clonotype was seen a handful of times. V gene TRBV10-3 combines with J gene TRBJ2-1; 14 bases fit TRBD2. With 11 bases clipped from V and 12 bases from J, the junction kept 9 bases outside the gene matches. The CDR3 sequence is 13 residues long. The V gene's germline CDR1 is ENHRY and CDR2 SYGVKD. CDR3 protein: CAVEGLAGVLQFF. CDR3 coding DNA: TGTGCCGTCGAGGGACTAGCGGGAGTTCTGCAGTTCTTC.

CDR3 bases: TGCAGTGCTAGAGGTTTGCGGGAGAGCTCCTACGAGCAGTACTTC. The encoded protein is CSARGLRESSYEQYF. This chain joins TRBV20-1 and TRBJ2-7; 7 bases line up with TRBD2. This CDR3 has 15 amino acids. V dropped 1 base and J dropped 0; count of bases not matched to a gene: 6. Germline V gives CDR1 DFQATT, CDR2 SNEGSKA (reference sequence).

This clonotype was detected a few times. This rearrangement joins TRBV10-1 to TRBJ2-1; D is uncertain. The CDR3 is 16 residues long. CDR1 is WNHNN and CDR2 is SYGVQD in the germline V gene (reference sequence). The V end lost 0 bases, the J end lost 1 base, and 10 bases lay between the germline ends. The CDR3 sequence: CASSESAGASYNEQFF. CDR3 sequence (DNA): TGCGCCAGCAGTGAGTCTGCCGGCGCTTCCTACAATGAGCAGTTCTTC.

The chain couples TRBV7-2 to TRBJ2-7; D gene uncertain. Between the trimmed V and J ends, which lost 5 bases and 7 bases, there was a span of 15 bases. Germline V gene sequence: CDR1 SGHTA, CDR2 FQGNSA. CDR3 length: 13 amino acids. Written as DNA, the CDR3 is TGTGCCAGCAGCCCCGCGGCCCCTGGGGAGCAGTACTTC. It is translated as CASSPAAPGEQYF. The whole variable domain, filled in from reference TRBV7-2 and TRBJ2-7, reads GAGVSQSPSNKVTEKGKDVELRCDPISGHTALYWYRQSLGQGLEFLIYFQGNSAPDKSGLPSDRFSAERTGGSVSTLTIQRTQQEDSAVYLCASSPAAPGEQYFGPGTRLTVT.

This clonotype was seen at least ten times. This chain uses TRBV20-1 with TRBJ2-3; D gene ambiguous. The CDR3 spans 14 residues. Germline V lookup: CDR1 DFQATT, CDR2 SNEGSKA (reference sequence). Trimming took 2 bases from V and 9 from J, leaving 18 bases between them. The CDR3 sequence is CSARPGPRPWTQYF. The DNA of the CDR3 is TGCAGTGCTAGACCCGGACCGCGGCCATGGACGCAGTATTTT.

CDR3 in DNA: TGTGCCTTCAGTTTAGGGCATAGGAACACTGAAGCTTTCTTT. Translated, it gives CAFSLGHRNTEAFF. The gene calls are TRBV12-3 or TRBV12-4 and TRBJ1-1; D is ambiguous. V lost 11 bases and J lost 1, with 17 bases in between. The CDR3 has 14 residues.

The V and J genes are TRBV20-1 and TRBJ1-5; 8 bases agree with TRBD1. Germline CDR1 is DFQATT and CDR2 is SNEGSKA (reference sequence). This CDR3 is 14 amino acids long. With V trimmed by 3 bases and J by 6 bases, 7 bases remained unmatched. CDR3 protein: CSASPRQGPQPQHF. The CDR3 coding sequence is TGCAGTGCTAGCCCACGACAGGGGCCTCAGCCCCAGCATTTT.

The chain couples TRBV20-1 to TRBJ1-3, with a weak D call TRBD1 (6 bases). Per germline, CDR1 DFQATT and CDR2 SNEGSKA (reference sequence). This CDR3 contains 12 residues. Trimming pared 6 bases from V and 4 bases from J, leaving 10 bases between. In DNA, the CDR3 is TGCAGTGCCACAGGGTCCGGAAACACCATATATTTT. Its protein is CSATGSGNTIYF.

This clonotype was detected many times. This chain uses TRBV5-1 with TRBJ2-1; D remains unclear. The germline CDR1 and CDR2 sequences are SGHRS and YFSETQ. There are 15 residues in the CDR3. Between the trimmed V and J ends, which lost 0 bases and 7 bases, there was a span of 14 bases. CDR3 sequence: CASSLVGLVGNEQFF. The CDR3, as DNA: TGCGCCAGCAGCTTGGTTGGCCTAGTAGGAAATGAGCAGTTCTTC.